Shown below are 30 T cell receptor beta chains from a single sample sequenced in a study of T cell repertoires in cytomegalovirus infection. TCRdb recomputed calls from the reads with MiXCR, one row per CDR3 protein. The data contain around 530,000 distinct CDR3 sequences, around 27% of them singletons. Sample: PBMCs. The source is a human donor in good health (CMV status not recorded). Some clones in this sample may be carry-over from other donors' samples.

The V call is TRBV6-2 or TRBV6-3, the J call TRBJ2-7, with 11 bases that match TRBD2. Germline loops: CDR1 MNHEY, CDR2 SVGEGT. This CDR3 comprises 17 residues. J was trimmed by 6 bases and V by 2 bases; bases with no gene match: 12. CDR3 nucleotides: TGTGCCAGCAGTTACGGGACTAGCGGATCTCGAAGGACCGAGCAGTACTTC. Translating gives CASSYGTSGSRRTEQYF.

The gene calls are TRBV27 and TRBJ2-1, with 7 bases matching TRBD1. CDR1 and CDR2 (germline): MNHEY, SMNVEV (reference sequence). The CDR3 length is 16 residues. J was trimmed by 5 bases and V by 5 bases; bases with no gene match: 12. The CDR3 protein is CASSPLPGTADNEQFF. The CDR3 bases are TGTGCCAGCAGTCCCCTACCCGGGACAGCGGACAATGAGCAGTTCTTC.

Turning to this clonotype: At one end the junction does not follow the germline gene, possibly because of a read error. The chain couples TRBV6-1 to TRBJ1-2; no clear D. The germline gives CDR1 MNHNS, CDR2 SASEGT. This CDR3 has 16 amino acids. CDR3 in DNA: TGTGCCAACAGTGAAACTCCGGGGAGAACTTCCTATGGCTACACCTTC. Translated, it gives CANSETPGRTSYGYTF.

This chain connects TRBV7-6 to TRBJ2-1; TRBD2 might be the D (5 bases). CDR3 length: 14 amino acids. CDR1 is SGHVS and CDR2 is FNYEAQ in the germline V gene. The V end was cut by 5 bases, the J end by 7 bases, with 15 bases between. This chain's CDR3 is CASSTIANWNEQFF. The CDR3 DNA reads as TGTGCCAGCAGCACAATAGCGAATTGGAATGAGCAGTTCTTC.

This clonotype showed up many times. The chain carries TRBV12-3 or TRBV12-4 and TRBJ1-1; D might be TRBD1 (5 bases). V lost 2 bases, J lost 9 bases, and 13 bases lay in between. This CDR3 has 13 residues. CDR3 region: CASSLRGLQQAFF. The CDR3 DNA follows: TGTGCCAGCAGTTTACGGGGACTACAACAAGCTTTCTTT.

This clonotype was detected only a few times. The rearrangement links TRBV7-2 to TRBJ2-1, with unresolved D. Germline V gives CDR1 SGHTA, CDR2 FQGNSA. The length of the CDR3 is 14 residues. V was cut by 3 bases and J by 4 bases, with 10 bases left in between. The CDR3 loop is CASSLNEKYNEQFF. Written as DNA, the CDR3 is TGTGCCAGCAGCTTGAACGAAAAGTACAATGAGCAGTTCTTC.

This clonotype was picked up a small number of times. This chain connects TRBV12-3 or TRBV12-4 to TRBJ2-1; 12 bases are shared with TRBD2. Trimming at V came to 5 bases and at J to 4 bases, leaving 6 bases not matched to a gene. CDR3 length equals 16 residues. The CDR3 region is CASSLLAGGPYNEQFF. The CDR3 DNA reads TGTGCCAGCAGTCTCCTAGCGGGAGGGCCGTACAATGAGCAGTTCTTC.

This clonotype was seen repeatedly, ten times or more. This chain uses TRBV7-2 with TRBJ1-5; D uncertain. CDR1 is SGHTA, CDR2 FQGNSA, per germline. V lost 2 bases, J lost 4 bases, and 15 bases lay in between. This CDR3 is 16 amino acids long. The CDR3: CASSLNGRLENQPQHF. CDR3 nucleotides: TGTGCCAGCAGCTTAAATGGCCGCCTTGAAAATCAGCCCCAGCATTTT.

This clonotype was counted many times. This chain links TRBV7-3 with TRBJ2-1, with TRBD2 matching over 11 bases. Trimming cost V 1 base and J 1 base; bases outside gene matches: 3. Germline CDR1 is SGHTA and CDR2 is FQGTGA. This CDR3 comprises 17 residues. DNA of the CDR3: TGTGCCAGCAGCTTAATGGGACTAGCGGAATCCTACAATGAGCAGTTCTTC. It translates to CASSLMGLAESYNEQFF.

The J gene is TRBJ2-3, the V gene TRBV6-6, with D perhaps assigned TRBD1 or TRBD2 (7 bases each). The germline V and J ends were trimmed by 2 bases and 7 bases, with 19 bases remaining between them. CDR1 and CDR2 from the germline V gene are MNHNY and SVGAGI (reference sequence). The CDR3 spans 16 residues. The CDR3 sequence: CASSYRQQGGTNTQYF. In DNA form, the CDR3 reads TGTGCCAGCAGTTACCGGCAGCAGGGGGGGACCAATACGCAGTATTTT.

This clonotype was seen a few times. The chain carries TRBV7-9 and TRBJ2-1, with D perhaps being TRBD1 or TRBD2 (5 bases each). Germline V CDR1 and CDR2: SEHNR, FQNEAQ (reference sequence). The CDR3 extends over 13 amino acids. The V and J ends lost 5 bases and 10 bases respectively, with 15 bases between them. Here the CDR3 DNA reads TGTGCCAGCAGCCAACGTCGGGGCGGCGAGCAGTTCTTC. It is translated as CASSQRRGGEQFF.

This rearrangement joins TRBV28 to TRBJ1-5; D might be TRBD1 (6 bases). This CDR3 is 14 amino acids long. Germline CDR1 is MDHEN and CDR2 is SYDVKM. Trimming left V 6 bases short and J 3 bases short, with 12 bases between. The CDR3 sequence: CASRVGTNNQPQHF. CDR3 bases: TGTGCCAGCAGGGTGGGGACAAACAATCAGCCCCAGCATTTT. The full variable domain, in which reference TRBV28 and TRBJ1-5 provide the parts outside the CDR3, is DVKVTQSSRYLVKRTGEKVFLECVQDMDHENMFWYRQDPGLGLRLIYFSYDVKMKEKGDIPEGYSVSREKKERFSLILESASTNQTSMYLCASRVGTNNQPQHFGDGTRLSIL.

This clonotype was detected a few times. The rearrangement links TRBV6-5 to TRBJ2-7; D is perhaps TRBD1 (7 bases). Germline V gene lookup returns CDR1 MNHEY and CDR2 SVGAGI. The CDR3 totals 15 residues. Trimming left V 0 bases short and J 6 bases short, with 15 bases between. The CDR3 DNA sequence: TGTGCCAGCAGTTACTCGTTGGCAGGGGGGCGCGAGCAGTACTTC. Amino acids: CASSYSLAGGREQYF.

The chain recombines TRBV14 with TRBJ2-1, with D unresolved. The length of the CDR3 is 15 residues. V lost 2 bases, J lost 6 bases, and 14 bases lay in between. The germline gives CDR1 SGHDN, CDR2 FVKESK. CDR3 residues: CASSQTRTWRNEQFF. As DNA, the CDR3 is TGTGCCAGCAGCCAAACCCGGACCTGGCGCAATGAGCAGTTCTTC.

The chain uses TRBV20-1 and TRBJ2-5, with 10 bases identical to TRBD1. V gave up 2 bases and J gave up 5 bases; unmatched junction bases: 8. CDR1 is DFQATT, CDR2 SNEGSKA, per germline (reference sequence). CDR3 length: 15 amino acids. The chain's CDR3 is CSARRGQGIRETQYF. DNA for the CDR3: TGCAGTGCTAGAAGGGGACAGGGGATTCGGGAGACCCAGTACTTC.

V gene TRBV4-3 combines with J gene TRBJ2-5, with D hard to call. The germline V and J ends were trimmed by 1 base and 5 bases, with 11 bases remaining between them. Germline V gene data show CDR1 as LGHNA and CDR2 as YSLEER. The CDR3 loop spans 14 amino acids. This CDR3 reads CASSQGQVLETQYF. The CDR3 coding sequence is TGCGCCAGCAGCCAAGGTCAGGTTCTGGAGACCCAGTACTTC.

This chain connects TRBV11-2 to TRBJ2-5; unclear D gene. The CDR3 contains 13 residues. Per germline, CDR1 SGHAT and CDR2 FQNNGV. V gave up 4 bases and J gave up 7 bases, with 13 bases separating them. The CDR3 sequence: CASSSSSIGTQYF. The DNA of the CDR3 is TGTGCCAGCAGCTCCTCCTCTATCGGGACCCAGTACTTC.

In this sample, this clonotype turned up many times. The CDR3 DNA reads as TGTGCCAGCAAGATGGACAGCCAGAACACTGAAGCTTTCTTT. Its protein is CASKMDSQNTEAFF. The J gene is TRBJ1-1, the V gene TRBV12-3 or TRBV12-4; a weak D match, TRBD1 (6 bases). The CDR3 contains 14 residues. V shed 7 bases and J shed 1 base, with 13 bases lying between them.

This chain joins TRBV5-3 and TRBJ2-5; maybe TRBD2 (6 bases). TRBV5-3 carries the ORF label, with uncertain function. This CDR3 comprises 14 residues. V was clipped by 8 bases and J by 2 bases, with 16 bases between them. The CDR3 coding sequence is TGTGCCAGCAGCCGTGGACGGGAGCAAGAGACCCAGTACTTC. This sequence encodes CASSRGREQETQYF.

The J gene is TRBJ1-6, the V gene TRBV7-2, with no clear D. Between the trimmed V and J ends, which lost 2 bases and 7 bases, there was a span of 15 bases. The CDR3 has 16 residues. Germline CDR1 is SGHTA and CDR2 is FQGNSA. CDR3: CASSLWAGLENSPLHF. The CDR3 nucleotides are TGTGCCAGCAGCTTATGGGCAGGCCTGGAGAATTCACCCCTCCACTTT. Together with reference TRBV7-2 and TRBJ1-6, the CDR3 gives the full variable domain: GAGVSQSPSNKVTEKGKDVELRCDPISGHTALYWYRQSLGQGLEFLIYFQGNSAPDKSGLPSDRFSAERTGGSVSTLTIQRTQQEDSAVYLCASSLWAGLENSPLHFGNGTRLTVT.

This clonotype appeared many times. The chain recombines TRBV7-2 with TRBJ2-7; maybe TRBD1 (5 bases). The V end was cut by 5 bases, the J end by 5 bases, with 16 bases between. The CDR3 is 14 residues long. Germline V CDR1 and CDR2: SGHTA, FQGNSA. The CDR3 coding sequence is TGTGCCAGCAGCCCAACAGGCCTTTTTCACGAGCAGTACGTC. Translating it yields CASSPTGLFHEQYV.

This clonotype has ten or more counts. The V and J genes are TRBV7-2 and TRBJ1-1; the D is unclear. V was cut by 2 bases and J by 0 bases, with 7 bases left in between. There are 14 residues in the CDR3. Germline V CDR1 and CDR2: SGHTA, FQGNSA. The CDR3 is CASSLLDVNTEAFF. Here the CDR3 DNA reads TGTGCCAGCAGCTTACTTGATGTGAACACTGAAGCTTTCTTT.

The chain joins TRBV20-1 to TRBJ2-1; TRBD2 aligns across 9 bases. Germline CDR1 and CDR2: DFQATT and SNEGSKA (reference sequence). CDR3 length: 15 residues. V shed 3 bases, J shed 8 bases, and the junction held 11 bases outside the gene matches. The CDR3 region has the DNA TGCAGTGCTAGCGGGGGAGGCGGGAGGGCTGATGAGCAGTTCTTC. Translation gives CSASGGGGRADEQFF.

This clonotype appeared many times. The V gene is TRBV7-2, the J gene TRBJ1-5, with TRBD1 matching over 9 bases. There are 15 residues in the CDR3. Germline V CDR1 and CDR2: SGHTA, FQGNSA. Trimming cost V 5 bases and J 2 bases; bases outside gene matches: 4. As DNA, the CDR3 is TGTGCCAGCAGCCGCAGACAGGGGGGCAATCAGCCCCAGCATTTT. Protein: CASSRRQGGNQPQHF.

The V call is TRBV4-1, the J call TRBJ2-7, with TRBD2 matching over 10 bases. Trimming removed 0 bases from V and 3 bases from J; junction bases left unmatched: 8. The CDR3 extends over 17 amino acids. From germline, CDR1 is MGHRA and CDR2 YSYEKL. CDR3 residues: CASSQDFGAGGYYEQYF. In DNA form, the CDR3 reads TGCGCCAGCAGCCAAGATTTCGGAGCGGGAGGGTACTACGAGCAGTACTTC.

The sample holds one count of this clonotype. CDR3 DNA: TGCAGTGCTTGGGAGGGGACTAGTTACTCGCAGTATTTT. It translates to CSAWEGTSYSQYF. The genes are TRBV20-1 and TRBJ2-3, with 8 bases matching TRBD2. There are 13 residues in the CDR3. Per germline, CDR1 DFQATT and CDR2 SNEGSKA (reference sequence). Losses at the gene ends were 5 bases for V and 10 bases for J; bases not matched to a gene: 11.

This clonotype occurred once. A clone one base away is much larger, so this may be a read error. This chain connects TRBV7-6 to TRBJ2-5, with 10 nucleotides matching TRBD2. Per germline, CDR1 SGHVS and CDR2 FNYEAQ. The CDR3 is 18 amino acids. CDR3 DNA: TGTGCCAGCAGCCCCGCCAGCGGGAGGGCCTTTAAAGAGGAGACCCAGCACTTC. Residues: CASSPASGRAFKEETQHF.

This clonotype is a singleton in its sample. V is TRBV9 and J is TRBJ1-1; D is ambiguous. Trimming removed 2 bases at V and 3 bases at J, with 11 bases between. Germline assignment: CDR1 SGDLS and CDR2 YYNGEE. There are 14 residues in the CDR3. This chain's CDR3 is CASSVEAWDTEAFF. The CDR3 DNA follows: TGTGCCAGCAGCGTGGAGGCGTGGGACACTGAAGCTTTCTTT. Full variable domain (remainder filled in from reference TRBV9 and TRBJ1-1): DSGVTQTPKHLITATGQRVTLRCSPRSGDLSVYWYQQSLDQGLQFLIQYYNGEERAKGNILERFSAQQFPDLHSELNLSSLELGDSALYFCASSVEAWDTEAFFGQGTRLTVV.

The chain carries TRBV29-1 and TRBJ2-3; D not certain. V gave up 5 bases and J gave up 3 bases, with 15 bases separating them. Germline assignment: CDR1 SQVTM and CDR2 ANQGSEA. CDR3 size: 14 residues. CDR3 sequence reads: CSVRAVGFTDTQYF. The DNA for the CDR3 is TGCAGCGTTAGGGCGGTGGGGTTTACAGATACGCAGTATTTT.

This clonotype was seen a handful of times. The chain combines TRBV2 with TRBJ2-6; 12 nucleotides line up with TRBD2. CDR3 length equals 16 residues. Germline V gene lookup returns CDR1 SNHLY and CDR2 FYNNEI. After removal of 9 bases from V and 4 bases from J, the junction contained 7 bases not matched to a gene. CDR3 residues: CARELAGGPGANVLTF. The CDR3 DNA sequence: TGTGCCAGGGAACTAGCGGGAGGTCCAGGGGCCAACGTCCTGACTTTC.